This T cell receptor (beta chain) is from a study of blood T cell repertoires in COVID-19. The table came from immunoSEQ multiplex PCR; TCRdb's copy has only in-frame clones and leaves some out. The sample lists 80,000 or so clones, approximately 86% occurring once. This CDR3 is built from 14 residues. The germline V gene has CDR1 MDHEN and CDR2 SYDVKM. The V end was cut by 11 bases, the J end by 1 base, with 17 bases between. The rearrangement links TRBV28 to TRBJ1-1; the D gene is possibly TRBD1 (5 bases). Sequences were obtained from peripheral blood. The TCR comes from a woman in her fifties or sixties with acute or convalescent COVID-19. CDR3 bases: TGTGCCTCCTCCCCCCCGGACAAGAACACTGAAGCTTTCTTT. Translated: CASSPPDKNTEAFF.